The clone carrying this T cell receptor beta chain has just one count. The V gene's germline CDR1 is GTSNPN and CDR2 SVGIG (reference sequence). This CDR3 is built from 15 residues. Trimming left V 5 bases short and J 8 bases short, with 24 bases between. The entry originates in a study of technical replicates of blood from four donors. TCRdb keeps only in-frame clones here, not all; method: immunoSEQ multiplex PCR. The sample lists tens of thousands of clones, about 95% occurring once. The chain carries TRBV30 and TRBJ1-1; TRBD1 might be the D (5 bases). This TCR derives from a human donor in good health. The sequenced sample consisted of T cells isolated from PBMCs. CDR3 loop: CAWETRQLRSGEAFF. The CDR3 bases are TGTGCCTGGGAAACGCGACAGTTACGATCCGGCGAAGCTTTCTTT.